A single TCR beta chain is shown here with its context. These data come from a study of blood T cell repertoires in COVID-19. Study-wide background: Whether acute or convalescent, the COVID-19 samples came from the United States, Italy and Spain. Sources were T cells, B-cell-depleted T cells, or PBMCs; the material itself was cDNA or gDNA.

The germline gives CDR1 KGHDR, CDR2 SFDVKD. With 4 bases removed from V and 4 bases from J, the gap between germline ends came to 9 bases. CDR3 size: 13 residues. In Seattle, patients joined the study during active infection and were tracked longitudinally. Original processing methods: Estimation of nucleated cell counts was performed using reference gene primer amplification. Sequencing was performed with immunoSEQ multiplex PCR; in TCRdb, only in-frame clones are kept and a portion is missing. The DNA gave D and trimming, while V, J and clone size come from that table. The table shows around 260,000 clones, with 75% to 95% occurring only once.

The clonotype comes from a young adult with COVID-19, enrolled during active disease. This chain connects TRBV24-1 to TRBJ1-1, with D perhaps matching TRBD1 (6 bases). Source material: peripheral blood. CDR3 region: CATSDSDSTEAFF. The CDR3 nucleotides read TGTGCCACCAGTGACTCGGACAGCACTGAAGCTTTCTTT.